This T cell receptor (beta chain) stems from a study of beta chain features in type 1 diabetes. Study-wide findings and caveats: In every one of the four CD4+ subsets, TCRB CDR3s were moderately but significantly shorter in Type 1 diabetes patients. In comparison with healthy donors, patients had naive, central memory and Treg TCRB repertoires that appeared more similar.

This clone turned up a few times. As yet, its antigen is unknown. Expressed TCRB transcripts were sequenced because the isolated RNA had all been reverse transcribed beforehand. Method: immunoSEQ multiplex PCR; TCRdb's copy keeps in-frame clones and lacks some. This repertoire shows about 650,000 clones, 9.5% to 15% found once; its top ten account for around 0.12%. Material: naive CD4+ T cells from blood. The sequence was collected from a man between 25 and 39 years old with type 1 diabetes.

This chain's CDR3 is CASSPSSGLDNNEQFF. The CDR3 nucleotides are TGTGCCAGCAGCCCGAGTTCGGGACTAGATAACAATGAGCAGTTCTTC. The gene calls are TRBV28 and TRBJ2-1; 8 bases map to TRBD2. The germline V gene has CDR1 MDHEN and CDR2 SYDVKM. The V segment lost 6 bases and the J segment 5 bases; nucleotides outside the gene matches: 12. The CDR3 covers 16 residues. Drawing the rest from reference TRBV28 and TRBJ2-1, the complete variable domain is DVKVTQSSRYLVKRTGEKVFLECVQDMDHENMFWYRQDPGLGLRLIYFSYDVKMKEKGDIPEGYSVSREKKERFSLILESASTNQTSMYLCASSPSSGLDNNEQFFGPGTRLTVL.